This TCR beta chain was observed in a study of T-cell reconstitution after alpha-beta-depleted transplantation in children. This clonotype has only one observation. V was pared by 4 bases and J by 6 bases, with 8 bases between. The CDR3 consists of 12 residues. Germline CDR1 SGHAT, CDR2 FQNNGV. Unique molecular identifiers featured in how the TCRbeta library was prepared. TCRdb itself ran the PCR reads through MiXCR, one entry per CDR3 protein. This sample has roughly 200,000 distinct CDR3 sequences, with approximately 10% found just once. The specimen was PBMCs from the stem cell graft donor, collected from the stem cell graft. The rearrangement joins TRBV11-2 to TRBJ2-3, with D possibly TRBD2 on 6 matching bases. This clonotype was obtained from a human donor who donated a stem cell graft to a child with acute lymphoblastic leukemia. The CDR3 coding sequence is TGTGCCAGCAGCTCGGGACTGGATACGCAGTATTTT. Its protein is CASSSGLDTQYF.